This T cell receptor beta chain comes out of a study of shared clonotypes between healthy human individuals. Study-level results: Large depth notwithstanding, sorted-subset sequencing proved incomplete by rarefaction. Among several donors, approximately 5.4% of naive CD4 clonotypes were found in common. As a rule, naive subsets had a larger estimated richness than memory subsets.

As regards this clone: Antigen specificity is unknown.

Germline CDR1 is MDHEN and CDR2 is SYDVKM. The ends were cut back, 4 bases at V and 4 bases at J, with 10 bases in the middle. This CDR3 has 13 amino acids. Data came from immunoSEQ multiplex PCR; TCRdb stores just in-frame clones and leaves some out. Of 650,000 to 750,000 clones in the sample, about 78% are singletons; the top ten hold 1.8%. The V and J genes are TRBV28 and TRBJ1-2; D is ambiguous. Sequenced input: memory CD4+ T cells sorted from blood. Subset specified: CD45RA-negative fraction. The sequence came from a woman between 25 and 40 years old in good health. The CDR3 region has the DNA TGTGCCAGCAGTTGGAGGGCGGGCTATGGCTACACCTTC. Its translation is CASSWRAGYGYTF.